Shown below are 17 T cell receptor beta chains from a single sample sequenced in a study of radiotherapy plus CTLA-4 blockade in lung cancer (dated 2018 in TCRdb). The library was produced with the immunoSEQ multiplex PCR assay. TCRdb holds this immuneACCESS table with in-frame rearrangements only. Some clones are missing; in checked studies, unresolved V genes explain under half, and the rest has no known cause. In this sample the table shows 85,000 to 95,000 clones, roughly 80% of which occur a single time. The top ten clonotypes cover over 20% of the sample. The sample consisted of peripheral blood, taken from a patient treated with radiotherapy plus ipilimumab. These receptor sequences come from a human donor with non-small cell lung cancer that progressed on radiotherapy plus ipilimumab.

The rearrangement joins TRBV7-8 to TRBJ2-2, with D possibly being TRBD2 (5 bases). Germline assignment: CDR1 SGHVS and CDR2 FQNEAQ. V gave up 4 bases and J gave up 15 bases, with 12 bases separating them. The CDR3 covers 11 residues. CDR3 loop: CASSSPRGVFF. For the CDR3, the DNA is TGTGCCAGCAGCTCCCCCCGGGGAGTGTTTTTT.

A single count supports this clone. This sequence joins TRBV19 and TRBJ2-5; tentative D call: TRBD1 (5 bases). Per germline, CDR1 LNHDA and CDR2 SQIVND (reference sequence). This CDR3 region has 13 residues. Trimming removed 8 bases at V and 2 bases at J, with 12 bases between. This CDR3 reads CASGTGKQETQYF. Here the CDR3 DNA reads TGTGCCAGTGGCACAGGTAAGCAAGAGACCCAGTACTTC.

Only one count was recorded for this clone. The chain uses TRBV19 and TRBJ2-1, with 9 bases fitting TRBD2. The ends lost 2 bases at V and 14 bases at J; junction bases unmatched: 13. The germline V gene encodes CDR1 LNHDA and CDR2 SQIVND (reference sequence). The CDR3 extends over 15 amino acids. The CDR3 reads CASSIMASGESAEFF. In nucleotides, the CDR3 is TGTGCCAGTAGTATAATGGCTAGCGGGGAGTCAGCGGAGTTCTTC.

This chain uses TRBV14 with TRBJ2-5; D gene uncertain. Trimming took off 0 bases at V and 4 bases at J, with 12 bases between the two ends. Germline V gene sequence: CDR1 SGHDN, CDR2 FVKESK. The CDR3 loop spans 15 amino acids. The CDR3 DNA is TGTGCCAGCAGCCAAGAAGAGCGCATCGGAGAGACCCAGTACTTC. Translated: CASSQEERIGETQYF.

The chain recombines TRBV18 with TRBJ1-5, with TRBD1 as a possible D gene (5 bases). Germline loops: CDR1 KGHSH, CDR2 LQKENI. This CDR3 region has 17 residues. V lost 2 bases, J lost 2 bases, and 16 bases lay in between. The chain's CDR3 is CASSPASSGGGNQPQHF. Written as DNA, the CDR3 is TGTGCCAGCTCACCAGCGTCGTCGGGGGGTGGCAATCAGCCCCAGCATTTT.

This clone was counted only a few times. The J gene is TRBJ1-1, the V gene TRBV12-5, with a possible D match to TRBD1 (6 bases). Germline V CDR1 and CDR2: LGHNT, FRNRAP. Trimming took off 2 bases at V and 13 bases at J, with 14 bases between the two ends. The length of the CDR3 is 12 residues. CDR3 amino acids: CASGLRGGIVFF. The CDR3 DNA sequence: TGTGCTAGTGGTTTGAGGGGGGGAATTGTTTTCTTT.

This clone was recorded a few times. The CDR3: CASSHDTSEQYF. For the CDR3, the DNA is TGTGCCAGCAGCCACGATACTAGCGAGCAGTACTTC. V is TRBV5-5 and J is TRBJ2-7; perhaps TRBD2 as D (5 bases). The V and J ends lost 4 bases and 6 bases respectively, with 11 bases between them. The CDR3 totals 12 residues. Germline-derived CDR1 and CDR2 are SGHKS and YYEKEE (reference sequence).

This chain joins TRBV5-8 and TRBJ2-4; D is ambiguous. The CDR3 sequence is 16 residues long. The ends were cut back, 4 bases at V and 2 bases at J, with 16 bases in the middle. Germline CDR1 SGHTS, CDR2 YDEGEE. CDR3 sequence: CASSPWQASPKNIQYF. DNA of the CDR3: TGTGCCAGCAGCCCCTGGCAGGCCAGCCCCAAAAACATTCAGTACTTC.

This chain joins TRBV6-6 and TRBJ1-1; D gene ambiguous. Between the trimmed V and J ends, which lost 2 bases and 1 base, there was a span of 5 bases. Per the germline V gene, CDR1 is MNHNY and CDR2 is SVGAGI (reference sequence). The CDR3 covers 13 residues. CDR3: CASSYPPNTEAFF. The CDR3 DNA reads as TGTGCCAGCAGTTACCCCCCGAACACTGAAGCTTTCTTT.

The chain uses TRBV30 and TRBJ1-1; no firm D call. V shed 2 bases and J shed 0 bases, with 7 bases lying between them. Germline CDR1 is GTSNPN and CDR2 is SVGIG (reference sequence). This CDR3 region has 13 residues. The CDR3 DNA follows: TGTGCCTGGAGTCGTATAATGAACACTGAAGCTTTCTTT. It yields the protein CAWSRIMNTEAFF.

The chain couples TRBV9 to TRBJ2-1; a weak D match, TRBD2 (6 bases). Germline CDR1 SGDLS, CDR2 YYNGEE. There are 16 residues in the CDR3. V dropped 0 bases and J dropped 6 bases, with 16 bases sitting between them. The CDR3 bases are TGTGCCAGCAGCGTAGCCGGGATCGCCGGGGGCAATGAGCAGTTCTTC. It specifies CASSVAGIAGGNEQFF.

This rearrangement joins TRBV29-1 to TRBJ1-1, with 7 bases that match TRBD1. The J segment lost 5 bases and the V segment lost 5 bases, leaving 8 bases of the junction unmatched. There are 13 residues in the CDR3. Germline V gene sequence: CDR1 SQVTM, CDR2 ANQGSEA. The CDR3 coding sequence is TGCAGCGTTTTCACAGGGGTACGTACTGAAGCTTTCTTT. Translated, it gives CSVFTGVRTEAFF.

CDR3 in DNA: TGCGCCAGCAGCTTGGGACAGCTGAATGAAGCTTTCTTT. This encodes CASSLGQLNEAFF. This chain joins TRBV5-1 and TRBJ1-1; tentatively, D is TRBD1 (5 bases). V dropped 0 bases and J dropped 7 bases, with 10 bases sitting between them. Looked up from germline, CDR1 is SGHRS and CDR2 is YFSETQ. This CDR3 is 13 amino acids long. Supplemented by reference TRBV5-1 and TRBJ1-1, the full variable domain reads KAGVTQTPRYLIKTRGQQVTLSCSPISGHRSVSWYQQTPGQGLQFLFEYFSETQRNKGNFPGRFSGRQFSNSRSEMNVSTLELGDSALYLCASSLGQLNEAFFGQGTRLTVV.

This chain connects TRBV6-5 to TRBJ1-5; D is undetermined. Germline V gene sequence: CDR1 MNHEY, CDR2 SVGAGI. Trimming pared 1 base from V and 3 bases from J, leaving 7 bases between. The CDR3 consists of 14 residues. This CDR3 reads CASSYLGTNQPQHF. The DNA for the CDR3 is TGTGCCAGCAGTTACTTGGGCACCAATCAGCCCCAGCATTTT.

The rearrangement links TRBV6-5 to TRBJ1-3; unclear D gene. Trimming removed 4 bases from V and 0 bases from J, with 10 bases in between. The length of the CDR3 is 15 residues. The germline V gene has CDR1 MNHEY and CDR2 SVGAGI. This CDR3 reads CASSSSIYSGNTIYF. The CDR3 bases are TGTGCCAGCAGTTCGTCGATCTACTCTGGAAACACCATATATTTT.

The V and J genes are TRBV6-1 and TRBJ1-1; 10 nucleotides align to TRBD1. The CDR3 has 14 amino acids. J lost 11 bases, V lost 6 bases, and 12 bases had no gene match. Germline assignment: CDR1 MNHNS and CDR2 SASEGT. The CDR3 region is CASSWEGQGRNAFF. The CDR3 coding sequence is TGTGCCAGCAGCTGGGAGGGACAGGGGCGGAATGCTTTCTTT.

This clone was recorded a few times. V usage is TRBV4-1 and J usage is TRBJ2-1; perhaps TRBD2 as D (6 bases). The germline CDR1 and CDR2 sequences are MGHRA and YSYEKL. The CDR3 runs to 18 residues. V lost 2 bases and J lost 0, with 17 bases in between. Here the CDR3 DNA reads TGCGCCAGCAGCCAATATTTTGTAGCGGTGAGCTCCTACAATGAGCAGTTCTTC. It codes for CASSQYFVAVSSYNEQFF.